One sample yielded the 9 T cell receptor beta chains listed below, sequenced in a study of shared clonotypes between healthy human individuals. Repertoires were generated with immunoSEQ multiplex PCR, while TCRdb's copy carries only in-frame clones and drops some. This sample has about 490,000 clones, with about 82% found just once. Input material: PBMCs. These receptors originate from a woman in her thirties or forties in good health. Some clones in this sample may be carry-over from other donors' samples.

The J gene is TRBJ2-7, the V gene TRBV2; 8 bases are shared with TRBD1. The germline gives CDR1 SNHLY, CDR2 FYNNEI. The CDR3 runs 12 residues. Trimming removed 7 bases from V and 6 bases from J; junction bases left unmatched: 5. The CDR3 DNA is TGTGCCAGCACGACAGGGGTTAGCGAGCAGTACTTC. Translated: CASTTGVSEQYF.

The chain joins TRBV29-1 to TRBJ2-2, with 7 bases that match TRBD2. The CDR3 sequence is 13 residues long. Germline trimming cut 4 bases from V and 5 bases from J; bases unmatched to any gene: 4. CDR1 and CDR2 (germline): SQVTM, ANQGSEA. This CDR3 is CSVGTRRTGELFF. The CDR3 coding sequence is TGCAGCGTTGGGACTAGAAGAACCGGGGAGCTGTTTTTT.

The rearrangement links TRBV5-4 to TRBJ2-4, with TRBD2 matching over 12 bases. The CDR3 is 16 amino acids. Per germline, CDR1 SGHNT and CDR2 YYREEE (reference sequence). The V segment lost 1 base and the J segment 7 bases; nucleotides outside the gene matches: 6. CDR3 loop: CASSLRLAGASNIQYF. In DNA form, the CDR3 reads TGTGCCAGCAGCTTGAGACTAGCGGGAGCATCCAACATTCAGTACTTC.

The genes are TRBV28 and TRBJ2-1; no clear D gene. Trimming removed 5 bases from V and 10 bases from J, with 12 bases in between. Per the germline V gene, CDR1 is MDHEN and CDR2 is SYDVKM. This CDR3 comprises 12 residues. CDR3 sequence reads: CASSPGPWEQFF. For the CDR3, the DNA is TGTGCCAGCAGTCCCGGACCCTGGGAGCAGTTCTTC. Filled out from reference TRBV28 and TRBJ2-1, the complete variable domain reads DVKVTQSSRYLVKRTGEKVFLECVQDMDHENMFWYRQDPGLGLRLIYFSYDVKMKEKGDIPEGYSVSREKKERFSLILESASTNQTSMYLCASSPGPWEQFFGPGTRLTVL.

In this sample, this clone turned up once. DNA for the CDR3: TGTGCCAGCAGTTTCCCTGACAGGGACCGTGGCTACACCTTC. Its translation is CASSFPDRDRGYTF. The chain uses TRBV2 and TRBJ1-2; TRBD1 agrees at 7 bases. The CDR3 consists of 14 residues. CDR1 SNHLY and CDR2 FYNNEI come from the germline V gene. V shed 5 bases and J 7 bases; nucleotides not matched to a gene: 10.

This clone showed up just a few times. A much larger clone lies a single base off, so this may be a read error. This sample also contains other DNA sequences that code for the same CDR3. The chain is built from TRBV29-1 and TRBJ2-7; TRBD1 matches 7 bases. The CDR3 contains 11 residues. V trimming: 6 bases; J trimming: 5 bases; junction bases outside the gene matches: 4. Germline CDR1 is SQVTM and CDR2 is ANQGSEA. The CDR3 reads CSVETGHEQYF. The CDR3 nucleotides read TGCAGCGTCGAGACAGGGCACGAGCAGTACTTC.

This clone was recorded at least ten times. This rearrangement joins TRBV6-1 to TRBJ2-7; no reliable D call. V was trimmed by 5 bases and J by 2 bases, leaving 16 bases between them. Germline CDR1 is MNHNS and CDR2 is SASEGT. The CDR3 runs to 15 residues. In DNA, the CDR3 is TGTGCCAGCAGTCCTTCGGTCGAGCGACCCTACGAGCAGTACTTC. Residues: CASSPSVERPYEQYF.

This chain joins TRBV6-5 and TRBJ2-7, with a tentative D call TRBD1 (6 bases). CDR3 length: 13 residues. The germline V and J ends were trimmed by 6 bases and 5 bases, with 14 bases remaining between them. Germline-derived CDR1 and CDR2 are MNHEY and SVGAGI. The DNA of the CDR3 is TGTGCCAGCAGGAGGGGGATCGCCGACGAGCAGTACTTC. The encoded protein is CASRRGIADEQYF.

This chain joins TRBV5-1 and TRBJ2-2; tentatively, D is TRBD1 (6 bases). From germline, CDR1 is SGHRS and CDR2 YFSETQ. The CDR3 is 15 residues long. The V end was cut by 4 bases, the J end by 4 bases, with 14 bases between. CDR3 sequence reads: CASSQDRQFTGELFF. The CDR3 region has the DNA TGCGCCAGCAGCCAGGACAGACAGTTCACCGGGGAGCTGTTTTTT. The whole variable domain, remainder taken from reference TRBV5-1 and TRBJ2-2, is KAGVTQTPRYLIKTRGQQVTLSCSPISGHRSVSWYQQTPGQGLQFLFEYFSETQRNKGNFPGRFSGRQFSNSRSEMNVSTLELGDSALYLCASSQDRQFTGELFFGEGSRLTVL.